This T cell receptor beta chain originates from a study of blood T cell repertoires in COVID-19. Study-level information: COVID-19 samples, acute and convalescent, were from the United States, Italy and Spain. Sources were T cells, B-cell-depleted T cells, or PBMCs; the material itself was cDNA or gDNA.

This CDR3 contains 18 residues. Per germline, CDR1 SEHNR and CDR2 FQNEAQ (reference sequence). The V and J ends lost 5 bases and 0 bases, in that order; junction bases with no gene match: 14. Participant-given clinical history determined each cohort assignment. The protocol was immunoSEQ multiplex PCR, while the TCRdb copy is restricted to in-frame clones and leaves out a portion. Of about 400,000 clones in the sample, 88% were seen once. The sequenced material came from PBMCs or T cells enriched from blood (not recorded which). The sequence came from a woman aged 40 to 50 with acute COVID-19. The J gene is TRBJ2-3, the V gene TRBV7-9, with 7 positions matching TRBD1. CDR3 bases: TGTGCCAGCAGCCAAAAGCCCGGACAGGCATCTAGCACAGATACGCAGTATTTT. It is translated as CASSQKPGQASSTDTQYF.